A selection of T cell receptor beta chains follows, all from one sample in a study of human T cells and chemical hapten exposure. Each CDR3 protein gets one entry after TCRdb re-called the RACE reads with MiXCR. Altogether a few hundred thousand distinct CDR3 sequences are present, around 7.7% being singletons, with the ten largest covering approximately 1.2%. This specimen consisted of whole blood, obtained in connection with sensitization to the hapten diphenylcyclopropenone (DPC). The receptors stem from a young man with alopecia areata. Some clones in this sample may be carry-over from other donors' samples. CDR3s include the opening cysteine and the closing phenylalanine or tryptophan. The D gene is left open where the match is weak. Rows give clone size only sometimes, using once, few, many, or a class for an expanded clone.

CASSDGAIAKNIQYF	TGTGCCAGCAGTGACGGGGCTATAGCCAAAAACATTCAGTACTTC	NA	TRBV25-1	TRBJ2-4	NA
CASLSSGGLNTEAFF	TGTGCCAGCCTCAGCTCCGGGGGGCTGAACACTGAAGCTTTCTTT	few	TRBV7-3	TRBJ1-1	NA
CASSYSRGGTEAFF	TGTGCCAGCAGTTACTCACGGGGGGGGACTGAAGCTTTCTTT	many	TRBV6-5	TRBJ1-1	NA
CSVARAYGYTF	TGCAGCGTTGCGAGGGCATATGGCTACACCTTC	NA	TRBV29-1	TRBJ1-2	NA
CASNPPAEAFF	TGTGCCAGCAACCCCCCCGCTGAAGCTTTCTTT	many	TRBV27	TRBJ1-1	NA
CSVLISSGNTIYF	TGCAGTGTCCTGATAAGCTCTGGAAACACCATATATTTT	NA	TRBV20-1	TRBJ1-3	NA
CASSELFRGLDEKLFF	TGTGCCAGCAGTGAATTATTCCGGGGGCTGGATGAAAAACTGTTTTTT	many	TRBV25-1	TRBJ1-4	NA
CASSPPTLTSSYEQYF	TGTGCCAGCAGTCCCCCGACGTTGACGAGCTCCTACGAGCAGTACTTC	NA	TRBV28	TRBJ2-7	NA
CASSLDSFTDTQYF	TGTGCCAGCAGCTTGGACAGTTTCACAGATACGCAGTATTTT	few	TRBV9	TRBJ2-3	NA
CASSFTGGSRQPQHF	TGTGCCAGCAGTTTTACAGGGGGGTCCCGTCAGCCCCAGCATTTT	few	TRBV12-3/TRBV12-4	TRBJ1-5	TRBD1
CASSQALGGPGNEQFF	TGCGCCAGCAGCCAAGCCCTTGGGGGACCCGGGAATGAGCAGTTCTTC	few	TRBV4-3	TRBJ2-1	NA
CASSSPGVHEQFF	TGCGCCAGCAGCTCACCCGGGGTTCATGAGCAGTTCTTC	many	TRBV5-1	TRBJ2-1	NA
CASSPQGTGSAFF	TGTGCCAGCAGTCCTCAGGGCACAGGGTCGGCTTTCTTT	many	TRBV12-3/TRBV12-4	TRBJ1-1	NA
CASSRARAEIELFF	TGCGCCAGCAGCCGCGCGCGGGCGGAGATAGAGCTGTTCTTC	few	TRBV5-1	TRBJ2-1	NA
CASGQGLAGANEKLFF	TGTGCCAGCGGACAGGGGCTCGCCGGGGCTAATGAAAAACTGTTTTTT	NA	TRBV6-5	TRBJ1-4	TRBD1
CASSSTATANYGYTF	TGTGCCAGCAGTTCTACTGCGACAGCTAACTATGGCTACACCTTC	many	TRBV6-6	TRBJ1-2	NA
CSVLVTYEQYF	TGCAGCGTTTTAGTCACCTACGAGCAGTACTTC	few	TRBV29-1	TRBJ2-7	NA
CASRGLRSYNEQFF	TGTGCCTCCCGCGGACTTCGCTCCTACAATGAGCAGTTCTTC	NA	TRBV11-2	TRBJ2-1	NA
CSVGRVGTETQYF	TGCAGCGTTGGCAGGGTCGGGACGGAGACCCAGTACTTC	NA	TRBV29-1	TRBJ2-5	NA
CASSLDNYGYTF	TGTGCCAGCAGTTTAGATAACTATGGCTACACCTTC	many	TRBV28	TRBJ1-2	NA
CASSQDGENTEAFF	TGCGCCAGCAGCCAAGACGGGGAAAACACTGAAGCTTTCTTT	NA	TRBV4-3	TRBJ1-1	NA
CANGQTNTGELFF	TGTGCCAACGGACAGACGAACACCGGGGAGCTGTTTTTT	few	TRBV10-3	TRBJ2-2	NA
CASSSSGILNTEAFF	TGTGCCAGCAGCTCCTCAGGGATTTTGAACACTGAAGCTTTCTTT	few	TRBV5-6	TRBJ1-1	NA
CASRSLDLSTDTQYF	TGTGCCAGTAGATCGTTGGACTTAAGCACAGATACGCAGTATTTT	NA	TRBV19	TRBJ2-3	NA
CASSNRENQPQHF	TGTGCCAGCAGCAACCGGGAAAATCAGCCCCAGCATTTT	few	TRBV7-2	TRBJ1-5	NA
CSTSTGNTGELFF	TGCAGCACTTCGACTGGGAACACCGGGGAGCTGTTTTTT	NA	TRBV29-1	TRBJ2-2	NA
CASSLGGGWAEAFF	TGTGCCAGCAGCCTAGGGGGAGGATGGGCTGAAGCTTTCTTT	few	TRBV27	TRBJ1-1	NA
CASSLSEADTQYF	TGTGCCAGCAGTTTATCGGAGGCAGATACGCAGTATTTT	NA	TRBV27	TRBJ2-3	NA
CSAITGGDPSNQPQHF	TGCAGTGCTATAACGGGCGGGGACCCAAGCAATCAGCCCCAGCATTTT	many	TRBV20-1	TRBJ1-5	NA
CASSSLTGGSYGYTF	TGTGCCAGCAGCTCACTGACAGGGGGCTCCTATGGCTACACCTTC	few	TRBV7-2	TRBJ1-2	TRBD1
CASTWTDSSYEQYF	TGTGCCAGCACCTGGACAGATAGCTCCTACGAGCAGTACTTC	few	TRBV7-2	TRBJ2-7	NA
CASSALASTDTQYF	TGTGCCAGCAGCGCACTAGCAAGCACAGATACGCAGTATTTT	NA	TRBV7-2	TRBJ2-3	NA
CASKIWDGGNKAFF	TGTGCCAGCAAAATTTGGGACGGAGGCAACAAAGCTTTCTTT	NA	TRBV28	TRBJ1-1	NA
CASSPGQGPYSYGYTF	TGTGCCAGCAGCCCTGGACAGGGGCCCTATAGCTATGGCTACACCTTC	few	TRBV28	TRBJ1-2	TRBD1
CASSLDLGNTIYF	TGTGCCAGCAGCTTAGATCTGGGAAACACCATATATTTT	NA	TRBV11-2	TRBJ1-3	NA
CASSLERDQPQHF	TGTGCCAGCAGTCTGGAAAGGGATCAGCCCCAGCATTTT	few	TRBV27	TRBJ1-5	NA
CSASETPMNTEAFF	TGCAGTGCTAGCGAGACACCCATGAACACTGAAGCTTTCTTT	few	TRBV20-1	TRBJ1-1	NA
CASSPDGGFDEQYF	TGTGCCAGCTCACCAGACGGGGGCTTCGACGAGCAGTACTTC	few	TRBV18	TRBJ2-7	NA
CSGWERVTEAFF	TGCAGCGGATGGGAGCGGGTTACTGAAGCTTTCTTT	NA	TRBV29-1	TRBJ1-1	NA
CATSRRTVPSSEQYF	TGTGCCACCAGCAGACGGACAGTCCCCTCCTCCGAGCAGTACTTC	many	TRBV15	TRBJ2-7	NA
CASSQDRGSSYNSPLHF	TGTGCCAGCAGCCAAGATAGGGGGAGCTCCTATAATTCACCCCTCCACTTT	NA	TRBV3-1	TRBJ1-6	NA
CASSRGSNTGELFF	TGTGCCTCCTCCAGAGGCTCGAACACCGGGGAGCTGTTTTTT	NA	TRBV6-5	TRBJ2-2	NA
CATSDGGRSYEQYF	TGTGCCACCAGTGATGGAGGTCGATCCTACGAGCAGTACTTC	few	TRBV24-1	TRBJ2-7	NA
CASSSISRGADTQYF	TGTGCCAGCAGCTCCATTAGCAGGGGAGCAGATACGCAGTATTTT	NA	TRBV11-2	TRBJ2-3	NA
CASSPRYSDGNQETQYF	TGTGCCAGCAGCCCCCGGTACTCGGACGGGAACCAAGAGACCCAGTACTTC	many	TRBV5-6	TRBJ2-5	NA
CASREWGTGETQYF	TGTGCCAGCCGGGAATGGGGAACCGGGGAGACCCAGTACTTC	many	TRBV7-7	TRBJ2-5	NA
CASSFHGGEANYGYTF	TGTGCCAGCAGTTTCCACGGGGGGGAAGCTAACTATGGCTACACCTTC	few	TRBV27	TRBJ1-2	NA
CASRLDGSGNTIYF	TGTGCCAGCAGACTTGACGGCTCTGGAAACACCATATATTTT	many	TRBV28	TRBJ1-3	NA
CSARDEEGPGNEQFF	TGCAGTGCTAGAGATGAGGAGGGGCCGGGCAATGAGCAGTTCTTC	NA	TRBV20-1	TRBJ2-1	NA